This T cell receptor (beta chain) was recorded in a study of PD-1 blockade in classical Hodgkin lymphoma. Study context: Patients in the cohort were put on intravenous nivolumab, 3 mg/kg every 2 weeks. General observations from the study: Baseline diversity in complete responders resembled that of newly diagnosed patients. Reported findings placed baseline TCR diversity lower in newly diagnosed patients (compared with healthy donors). Why the repertoires differ is still unclear, perhaps disease activity or prior therapy.

The time point here: cycle 4 day 1 (C4D1), after less than seven weeks of nivolumab. Autologous stem cell transplantation was followed by relapse in every patient, and brentuximab vedotin exposure varied. CD4+ T cells were purified from thawed PBMCs by negative selection. Clones were read by immunoSEQ multiplex PCR, and TCRdb kept only the in-frame ones, dropping some. The sample includes around 30,000 clones, around 87% of them seen just once. On this clone: The antigen remains undetermined.

Germline V gene data show CDR1 as ENHRY and CDR2 as SYGVKD. V lost 5 bases and J lost 8; bases outside the gene matches: 7. The CDR3 covers 14 residues. The clonotype comes from a human donor with classical Hodgkin lymphoma. This material consisted of CD4+ T cells from blood, taken before the fourth cycle of nivolumab. This chain connects TRBV10-3 to TRBJ2-5; 11 nucleotides line up with TRBD2. The CDR3 loop is CAISTGTSGSTQYF. The CDR3 DNA sequence: TGTGCCATCAGTACCGGGACTAGCGGTTCAACCCAGTACTTC.